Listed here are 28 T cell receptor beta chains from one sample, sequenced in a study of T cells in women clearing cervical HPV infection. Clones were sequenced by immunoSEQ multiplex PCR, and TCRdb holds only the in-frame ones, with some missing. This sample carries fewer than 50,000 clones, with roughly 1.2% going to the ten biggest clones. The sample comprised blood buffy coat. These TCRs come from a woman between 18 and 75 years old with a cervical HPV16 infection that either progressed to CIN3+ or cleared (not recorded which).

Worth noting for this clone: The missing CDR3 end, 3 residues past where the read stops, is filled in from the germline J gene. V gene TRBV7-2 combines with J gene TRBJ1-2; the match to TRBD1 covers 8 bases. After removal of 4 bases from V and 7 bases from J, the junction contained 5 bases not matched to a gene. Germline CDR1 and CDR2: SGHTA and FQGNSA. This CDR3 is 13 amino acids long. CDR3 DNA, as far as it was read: TGTGCCAGCAGCTCCCGACAGGGGTTTGGC. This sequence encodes CASSSRQGFG. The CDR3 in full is CASSSRQGFGYTF.

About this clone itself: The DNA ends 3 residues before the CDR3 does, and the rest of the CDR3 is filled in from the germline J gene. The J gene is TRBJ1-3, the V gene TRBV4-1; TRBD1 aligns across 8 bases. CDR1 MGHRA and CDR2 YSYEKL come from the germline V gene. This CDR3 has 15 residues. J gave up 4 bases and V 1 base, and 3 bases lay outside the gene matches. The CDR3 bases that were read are TGCGCCAGCAGCCAAGGGACAGGGTCCGGAAACACC. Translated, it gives CASSQGTGSGNT. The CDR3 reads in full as CASSQGTGSGNTIYF.

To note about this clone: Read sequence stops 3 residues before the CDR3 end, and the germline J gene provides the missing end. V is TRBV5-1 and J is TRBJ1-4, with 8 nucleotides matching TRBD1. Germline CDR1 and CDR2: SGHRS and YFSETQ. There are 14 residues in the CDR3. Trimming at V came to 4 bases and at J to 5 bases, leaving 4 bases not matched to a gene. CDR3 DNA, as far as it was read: TGCGCCAGCAGCGAACAGGGGGGCAATGAAAAA. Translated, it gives CASSEQGGNEK. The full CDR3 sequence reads CASSEQGGNEKLFF.

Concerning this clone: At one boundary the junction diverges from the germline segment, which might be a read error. The CDR3 DNA, read in part, is TGTTCCAGCAGCTTAGTGACAGGGCAGACG. This encodes CSSSLVTGQT. The complete CDR3 protein is CSSSLVTGQTQYF. This chain uses TRBV7-9 with TRBJ2-3; 7 bases agree with TRBD1. The CDR3 extends 3 residues past the end of the read, so its final part is completed from the germline J gene. This CDR3 contains 13 residues. CDR1 SEHNR and CDR2 FQNEAQ come from the germline V gene (reference sequence).

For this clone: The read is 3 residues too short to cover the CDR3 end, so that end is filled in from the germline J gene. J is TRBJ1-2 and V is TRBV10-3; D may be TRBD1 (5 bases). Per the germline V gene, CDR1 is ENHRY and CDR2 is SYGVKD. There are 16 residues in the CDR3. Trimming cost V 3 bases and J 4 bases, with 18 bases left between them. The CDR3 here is CAISEGTSRGGYGYTF. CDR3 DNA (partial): TGTGCCATCAGTGAAGGGACTTCAAGGGGTGGCTATGGC.

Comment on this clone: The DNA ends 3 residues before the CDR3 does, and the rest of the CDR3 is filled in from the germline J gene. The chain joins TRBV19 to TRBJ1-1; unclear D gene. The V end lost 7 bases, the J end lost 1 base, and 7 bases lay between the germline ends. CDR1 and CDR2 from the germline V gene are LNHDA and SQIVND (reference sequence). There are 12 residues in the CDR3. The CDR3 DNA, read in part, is TGTGCCAGTAACCGGGGGAACACTGAA. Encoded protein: CASNRGNTE. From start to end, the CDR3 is CASNRGNTEAFF.

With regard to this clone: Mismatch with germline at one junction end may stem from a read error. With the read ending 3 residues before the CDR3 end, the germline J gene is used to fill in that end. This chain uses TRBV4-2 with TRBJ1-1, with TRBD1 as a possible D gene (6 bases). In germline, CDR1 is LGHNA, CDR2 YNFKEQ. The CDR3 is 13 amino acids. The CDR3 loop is CASSQDHRAEAFF. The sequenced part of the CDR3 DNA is TGCGCCAGCAGCCAAGACCACAGGGCGGAA.

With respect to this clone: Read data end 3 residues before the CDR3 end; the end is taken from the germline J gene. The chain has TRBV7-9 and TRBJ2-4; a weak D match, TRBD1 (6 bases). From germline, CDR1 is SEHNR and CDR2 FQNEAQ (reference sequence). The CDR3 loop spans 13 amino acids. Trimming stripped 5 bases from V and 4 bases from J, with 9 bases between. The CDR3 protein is CASSLGQKNIQYF. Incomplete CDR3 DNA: TGTGCCAGCAGCCTAGGACAGAAAAACATT.

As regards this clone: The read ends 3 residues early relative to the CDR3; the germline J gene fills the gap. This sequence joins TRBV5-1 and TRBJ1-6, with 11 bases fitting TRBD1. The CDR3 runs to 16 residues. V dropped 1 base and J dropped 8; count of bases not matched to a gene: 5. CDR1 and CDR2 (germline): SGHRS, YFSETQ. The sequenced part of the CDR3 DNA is TGCGCCAGCAGCTTGCTACCGGGACAGGGGGATTCACCC. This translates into CASSLLPGQGDSP. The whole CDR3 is CASSLLPGQGDSPLHF. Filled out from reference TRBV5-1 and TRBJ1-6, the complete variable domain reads KAGVTQTPRYLIKTRGQQVTLSCSPISGHRSVSWYQQTPGQGLQFLFEYFSETQRNKGNFPGRFSGRQFSNSRSEMNVSTLELGDSALYLCASSLLPGQGDSPLHFGNGTRLTVT.

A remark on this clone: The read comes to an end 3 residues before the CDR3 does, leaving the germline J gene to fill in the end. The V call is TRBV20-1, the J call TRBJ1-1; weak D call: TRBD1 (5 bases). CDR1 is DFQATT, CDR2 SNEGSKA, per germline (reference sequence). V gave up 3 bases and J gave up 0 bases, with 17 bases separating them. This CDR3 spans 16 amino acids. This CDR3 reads CSARGGRAGMNTEAFF. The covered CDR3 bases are TGCAGTGCTAGGGGGGGACGGGCAGGGATGAACACTGAA.

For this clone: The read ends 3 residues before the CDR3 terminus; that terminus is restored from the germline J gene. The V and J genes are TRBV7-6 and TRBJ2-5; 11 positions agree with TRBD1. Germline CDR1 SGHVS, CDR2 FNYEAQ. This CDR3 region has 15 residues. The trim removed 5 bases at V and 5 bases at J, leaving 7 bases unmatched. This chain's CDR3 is CASSGTGGGKETQYF. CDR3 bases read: TGTGCCAGCAGCGGGACAGGGGGGGGGAAGGAGACC.

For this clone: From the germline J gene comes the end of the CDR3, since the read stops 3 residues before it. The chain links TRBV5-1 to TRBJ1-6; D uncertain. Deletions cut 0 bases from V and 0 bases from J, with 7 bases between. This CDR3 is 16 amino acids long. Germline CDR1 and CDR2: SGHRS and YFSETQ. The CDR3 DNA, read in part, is TGCGCCAGCAGCTTGGGCCCGGTCTCCTATAATTCACCC. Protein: CASSLGPVSYNSP. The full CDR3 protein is CASSLGPVSYNSPLHF.

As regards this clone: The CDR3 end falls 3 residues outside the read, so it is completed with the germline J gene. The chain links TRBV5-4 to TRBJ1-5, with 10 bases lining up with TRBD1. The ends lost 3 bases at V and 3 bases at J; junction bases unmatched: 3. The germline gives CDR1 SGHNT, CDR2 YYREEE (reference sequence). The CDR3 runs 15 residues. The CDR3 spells CASSWGQGNNQPQHF. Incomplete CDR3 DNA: TGTGCCAGCAGCTGGGGACAGGGGAACAATCAGCCC.

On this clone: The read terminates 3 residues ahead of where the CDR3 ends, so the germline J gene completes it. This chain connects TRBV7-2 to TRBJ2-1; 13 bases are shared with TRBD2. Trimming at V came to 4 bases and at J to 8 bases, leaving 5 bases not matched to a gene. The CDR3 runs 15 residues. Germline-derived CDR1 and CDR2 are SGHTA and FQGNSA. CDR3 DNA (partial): TGTGCCAGCAGCTCGGGACTAGCGGGGTGGGATGAG. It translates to CASSSGLAGWDE. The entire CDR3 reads CASSSGLAGWDEQFF.

The CDR3 loop reads CASSYLEGSATQYF. CDR3 bases read: TGCGCCAGCAGCTACCTGGAAGGGTCGGCGACC. The chain links TRBV5-1 to TRBJ2-5, with D hard to call. The read ends 3 residues early relative to the CDR3; the germline J gene fills the gap. CDR1 SGHRS and CDR2 YFSETQ come from the germline V gene. The V gene lost 3 bases and the J gene lost 7 bases, with 16 bases spanning the gap. The CDR3 is 14 residues long.

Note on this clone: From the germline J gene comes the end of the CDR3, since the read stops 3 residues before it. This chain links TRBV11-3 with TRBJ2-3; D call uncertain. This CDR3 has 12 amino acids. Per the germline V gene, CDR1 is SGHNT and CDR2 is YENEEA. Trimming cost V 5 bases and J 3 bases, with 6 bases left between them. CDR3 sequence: CASSPSTDTQYF. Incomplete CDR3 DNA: TGTGCCAGCAGCCCCTCTACAGATACG.

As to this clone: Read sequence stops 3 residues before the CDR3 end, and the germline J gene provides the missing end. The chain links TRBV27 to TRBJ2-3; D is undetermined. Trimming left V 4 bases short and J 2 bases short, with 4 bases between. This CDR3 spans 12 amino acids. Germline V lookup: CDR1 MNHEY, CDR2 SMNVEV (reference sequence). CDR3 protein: CASSSYTDTQYF. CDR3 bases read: TGTGCCAGCAGTTCCTACACAGATACG.

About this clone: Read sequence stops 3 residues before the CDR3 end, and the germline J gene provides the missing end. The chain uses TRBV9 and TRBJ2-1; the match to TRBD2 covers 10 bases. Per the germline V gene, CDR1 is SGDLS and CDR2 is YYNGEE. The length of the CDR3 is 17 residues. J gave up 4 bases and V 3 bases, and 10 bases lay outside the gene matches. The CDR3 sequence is CASSASSGRGRYNEQFF. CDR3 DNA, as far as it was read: TGTGCCAGCAGCGCATCTAGCGGGAGAGGGAGATACAATGAG.

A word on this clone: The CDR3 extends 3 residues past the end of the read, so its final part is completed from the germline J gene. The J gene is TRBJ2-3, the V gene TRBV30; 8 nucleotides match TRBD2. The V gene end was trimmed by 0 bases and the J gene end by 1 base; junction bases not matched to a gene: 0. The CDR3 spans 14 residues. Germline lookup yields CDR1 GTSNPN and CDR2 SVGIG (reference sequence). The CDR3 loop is CAWSVAGGTDTQYF. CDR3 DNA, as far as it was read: TGTGCCTGGAGTGTAGCGGGGGGCACAGATACG.

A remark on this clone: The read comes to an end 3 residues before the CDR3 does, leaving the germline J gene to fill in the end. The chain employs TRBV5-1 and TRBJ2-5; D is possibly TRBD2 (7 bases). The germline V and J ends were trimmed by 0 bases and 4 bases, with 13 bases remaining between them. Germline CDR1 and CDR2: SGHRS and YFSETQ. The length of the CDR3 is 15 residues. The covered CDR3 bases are TGCGCCAGCAGCTTGGCCATGGGGGGGCCAGAGACC. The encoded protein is CASSLAMGGPET. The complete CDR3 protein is CASSLAMGGPETQYF.

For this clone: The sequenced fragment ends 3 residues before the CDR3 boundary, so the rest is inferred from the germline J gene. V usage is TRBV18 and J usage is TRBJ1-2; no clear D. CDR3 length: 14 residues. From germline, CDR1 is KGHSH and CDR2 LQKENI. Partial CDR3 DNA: TGTGCCAGCTCACCTCTTAGCGGCTACTACGAC. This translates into CASSPLSGYYD. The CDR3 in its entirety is CASSPLSGYYDYTF.

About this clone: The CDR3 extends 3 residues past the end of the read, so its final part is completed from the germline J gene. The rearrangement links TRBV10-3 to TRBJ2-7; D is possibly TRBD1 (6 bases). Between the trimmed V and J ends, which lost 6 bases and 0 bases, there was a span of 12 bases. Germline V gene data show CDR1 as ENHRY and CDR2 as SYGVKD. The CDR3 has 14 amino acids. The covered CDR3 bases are TGTGCCATCAGGGGGGCTAGTGGCTCCTACGAG. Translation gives CAIRGASGSYE. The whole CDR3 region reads CAIRGASGSYEQYF.

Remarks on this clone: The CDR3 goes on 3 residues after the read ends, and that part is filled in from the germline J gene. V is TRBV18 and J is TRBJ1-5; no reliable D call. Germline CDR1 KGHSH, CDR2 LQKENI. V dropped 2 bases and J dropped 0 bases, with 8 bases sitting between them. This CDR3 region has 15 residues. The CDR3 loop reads CASSPRADSNQPQHF. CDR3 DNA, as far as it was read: TGTGCCAGCTCACCAAGAGCGGATAGCAATCAGCCC. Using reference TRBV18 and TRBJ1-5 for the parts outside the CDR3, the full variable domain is NAGVMQNPRHLVRRRGQEARLRCSPMKGHSHVYWYRQLPEEGLKFMVYLQKENIIDESGMPKERFSAEFPKEGPSILRIQQVVRGDSAAYFCASSPRADSNQPQHFGDGTRLSIL.

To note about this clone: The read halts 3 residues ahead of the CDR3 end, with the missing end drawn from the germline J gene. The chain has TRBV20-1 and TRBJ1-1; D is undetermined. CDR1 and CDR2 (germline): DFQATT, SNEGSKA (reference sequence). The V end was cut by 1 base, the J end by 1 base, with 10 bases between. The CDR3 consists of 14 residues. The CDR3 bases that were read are TGCAGTGCTAGAGGGGCAGCTTCGAACACTGAA. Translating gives CSARGAASNTE. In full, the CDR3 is CSARGAASNTEAFF.

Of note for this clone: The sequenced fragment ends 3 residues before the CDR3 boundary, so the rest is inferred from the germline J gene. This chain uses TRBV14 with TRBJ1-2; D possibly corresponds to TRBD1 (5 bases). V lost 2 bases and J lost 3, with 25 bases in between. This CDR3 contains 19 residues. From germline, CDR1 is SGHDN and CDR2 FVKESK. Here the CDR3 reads CASSQTKAGNRIPYYGYTF. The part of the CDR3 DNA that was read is TGTGCCAGCAGCCAAACGAAAGCGGGAAACAGGATCCCTTACTATGGC.

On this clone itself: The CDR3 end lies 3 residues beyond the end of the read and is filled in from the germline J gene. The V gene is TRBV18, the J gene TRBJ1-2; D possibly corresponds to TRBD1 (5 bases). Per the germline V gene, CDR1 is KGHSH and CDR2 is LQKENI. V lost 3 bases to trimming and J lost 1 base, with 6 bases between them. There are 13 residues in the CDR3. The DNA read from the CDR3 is TGTGCCAGCTCACCGGGGGGTAACTATGGC. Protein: CASSPGGNYG. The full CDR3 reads CASSPGGNYGYTF. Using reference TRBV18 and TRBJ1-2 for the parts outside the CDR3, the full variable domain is NAGVMQNPRHLVRRRGQEARLRCSPMKGHSHVYWYRQLPEEGLKFMVYLQKENIIDESGMPKERFSAEFPKEGPSILRIQQVVRGDSAAYFCASSPGGNYGYTFGSGTRLTVV.

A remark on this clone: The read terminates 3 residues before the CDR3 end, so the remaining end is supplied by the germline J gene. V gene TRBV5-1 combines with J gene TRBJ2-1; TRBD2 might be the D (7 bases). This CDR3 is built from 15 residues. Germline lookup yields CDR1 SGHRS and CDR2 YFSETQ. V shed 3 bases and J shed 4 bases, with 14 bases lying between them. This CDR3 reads CASSSGGGHYNEQFF. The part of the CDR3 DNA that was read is TGCGCCAGCAGCTCTGGGGGGGGGCATTACAATGAG.

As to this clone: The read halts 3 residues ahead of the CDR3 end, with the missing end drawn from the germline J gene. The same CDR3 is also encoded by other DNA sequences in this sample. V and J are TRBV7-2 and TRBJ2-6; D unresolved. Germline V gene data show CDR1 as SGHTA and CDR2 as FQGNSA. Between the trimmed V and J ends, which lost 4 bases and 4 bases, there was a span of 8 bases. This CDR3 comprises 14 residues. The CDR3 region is CASSSFSGANVLTF. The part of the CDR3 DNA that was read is TGTGCCAGCAGCTCGTTCTCCGGGGCCAACGTC.